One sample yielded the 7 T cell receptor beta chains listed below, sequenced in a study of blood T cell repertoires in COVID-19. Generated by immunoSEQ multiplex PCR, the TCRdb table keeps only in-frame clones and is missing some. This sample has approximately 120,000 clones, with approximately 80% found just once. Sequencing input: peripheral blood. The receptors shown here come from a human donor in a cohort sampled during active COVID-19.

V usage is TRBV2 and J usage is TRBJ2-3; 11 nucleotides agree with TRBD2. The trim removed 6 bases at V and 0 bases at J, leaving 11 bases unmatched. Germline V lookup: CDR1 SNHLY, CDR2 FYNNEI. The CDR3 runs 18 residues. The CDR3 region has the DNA TGTGCCAGCAGGGCGAGAAGGACTAGCGGGTTTAGCACAGATACGCAGTATTTT. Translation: CASRARRTSGFSTDTQYF.

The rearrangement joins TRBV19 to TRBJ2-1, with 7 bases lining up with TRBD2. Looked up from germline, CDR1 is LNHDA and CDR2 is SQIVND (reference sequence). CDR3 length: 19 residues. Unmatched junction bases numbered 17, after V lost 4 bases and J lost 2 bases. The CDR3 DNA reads TGTGCCAGTAGTAAACGAGCAACCGGGACTACCCAGGCCTACAATGAGCAGTTCTTC. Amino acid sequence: CASSKRATGTTQAYNEQFF. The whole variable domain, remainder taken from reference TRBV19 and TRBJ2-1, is DGGITQSPKYLFRKEGQNVTLSCEQNLNHDAMYWYRQDPGQGLRLIYYSQIVNDFQKGDIAEGYSVSREKKESFPLTVTSAQKNPTAFYLCASSKRATGTTQAYNEQFFGPGTRLTVL.

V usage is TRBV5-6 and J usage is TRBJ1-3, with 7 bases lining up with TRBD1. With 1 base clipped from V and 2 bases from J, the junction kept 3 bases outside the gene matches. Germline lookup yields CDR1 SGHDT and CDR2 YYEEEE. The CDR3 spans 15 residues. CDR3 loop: CASSLFDRAGNTIYF. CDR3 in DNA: TGTGCCAGCAGCTTGTTCGACAGGGCTGGAAACACCATATATTTT.

CDR3 DNA: TGTGCCAGCAGCAAGTTCACAGGGAACACTGAAGCTTTCTTT. The encoded protein is CASSKFTGNTEAFF. This chain connects TRBV11-1 to TRBJ1-1; possibly TRBD1 for D (5 bases). Germline V gene data show CDR1 as SGHAT and CDR2 as FQDESV (reference sequence). V shed 5 bases and J shed 1 base, with 11 bases lying between them. This CDR3 has 14 residues.

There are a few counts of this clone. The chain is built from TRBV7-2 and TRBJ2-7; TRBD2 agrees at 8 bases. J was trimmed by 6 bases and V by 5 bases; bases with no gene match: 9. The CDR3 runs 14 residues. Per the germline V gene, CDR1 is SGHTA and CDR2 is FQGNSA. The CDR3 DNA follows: TGTGCCAGCAGCCTACCGGGACTAGTTTCCGAGCAGTACTTC. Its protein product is CASSLPGLVSEQYF.

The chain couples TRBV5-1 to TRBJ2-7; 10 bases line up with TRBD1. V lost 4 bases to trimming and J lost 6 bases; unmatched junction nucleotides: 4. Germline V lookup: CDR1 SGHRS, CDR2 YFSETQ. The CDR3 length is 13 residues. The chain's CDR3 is CASSVGTGAEQYF. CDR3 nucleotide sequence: TGCGCCAGCAGCGTGGGGACAGGGGCCGAGCAGTACTTC.

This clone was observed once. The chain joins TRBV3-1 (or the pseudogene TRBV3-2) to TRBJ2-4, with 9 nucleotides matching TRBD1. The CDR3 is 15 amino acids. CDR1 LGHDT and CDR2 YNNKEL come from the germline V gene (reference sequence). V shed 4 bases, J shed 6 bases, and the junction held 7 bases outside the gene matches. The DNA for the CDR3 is TGTGCCAGCAGCCGTAGACAGGGGGAAGCAAACATTCAGTACTTC. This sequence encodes CASSRRQGEANIQYF.